This entry lists 9 T cell receptor beta chains sequenced from one sample in a study of radiotherapy plus CTLA-4 blockade in lung cancer. Repertoires were generated with immunoSEQ multiplex PCR, while TCRdb's copy carries only in-frame clones and drops some. The sample yields approximately 69,000 clones, 78% seen once. The sample was peripheral blood, taken from a patient treated with radiotherapy plus ipilimumab. The receptors stem from a human donor with non-small cell lung cancer who had a complete response to radiotherapy plus ipilimumab.

The chain recombines TRBV7-9 with TRBJ2-7; D is possibly TRBD1 (7 bases). The V gene's germline CDR1 is SEHNR and CDR2 FQNEAQ (reference sequence). The CDR3 has 19 amino acids. V was pared by 5 bases and J by 0 bases, with 26 bases between. Here the CDR3 reads CASSGRTGGTLLPSYEQYF. As DNA, the CDR3 is TGTGCCAGCAGCGGGCGGACAGGAGGGACTCTCTTACCCTCCTACGAGCAGTACTTC.

This clone was observed a few times. The chain carries TRBV19 and TRBJ1-2, with D possibly being TRBD1 (6 bases). V shed 4 bases and J shed 4 bases, with 7 bases lying between them. Germline values: CDR1 LNHDA, CDR2 SQIVND (reference sequence). The CDR3 loop spans 12 amino acids. The CDR3 DNA sequence: TGTGCCAGTAGTACACAGGGCTATGGCTACACCTTC. Its translation is CASSTQGYGYTF.

J is TRBJ2-3 and V is TRBV10-2, with 7 bases fitting TRBD1. Germline CDR1 WSHSY, CDR2 SAAADI. The CDR3 has 14 residues. The V gene end was trimmed by 4 bases and the J gene end by 2 bases; junction bases not matched to a gene: 3. The chain's CDR3 is CASSVGTVTDTQYF. In DNA, the CDR3 is TGCGCCAGCAGTGTTGGGACAGTCACAGATACGCAGTATTTT.

The chain couples TRBV28 to TRBJ2-2; D unclear. Trimming pared 5 bases from V and 10 bases from J, leaving 8 bases between. CDR3 length: 11 amino acids. The V gene's germline CDR1 is MDHEN and CDR2 SYDVKM. The CDR3 loop is CASSGQAELFF. The CDR3 coding sequence is TGTGCCAGCAGTGGGCAGGCGGAGCTGTTTTTT.

The V gene is TRBV6-5, the J gene TRBJ1-5, with 7 bases lining up with TRBD1. Losses at the gene ends were 6 bases for V and 2 bases for J; bases not matched to a gene: 4. Germline CDR1 reads MNHEY; CDR2 reads SVGAGI. The CDR3 loop spans 14 amino acids. Here the CDR3 DNA reads TGTGCCAGCAGCTACACAGGGGGCAATCAGCCCCAGCATTTT. This translates into CASSYTGGNQPQHF.

The chain recombines TRBV11-2 with TRBJ2-1; no clear D gene. The CDR3 is made up of 15 amino acids. Germline V CDR1 and CDR2: SGHAT, FQNNGV. The germline V and J ends were trimmed by 7 bases and 5 bases, with 18 bases remaining between them. CDR3 amino acids: CASNRVRNPNNEQFF. Here the CDR3 DNA reads TGTGCCAGCAACCGCGTCCGGAATCCCAACAATGAGCAGTTCTTC.

The chain recombines TRBV7-2 with TRBJ2-2; D perhaps matches TRBD2 (5 bases). V was clipped by 3 bases and J by 5 bases, with 7 bases between them. This CDR3 is built from 13 residues. Germline loops: CDR1 SGHTA, CDR2 FQGNSA. The CDR3 spells CASSFEGTGELFF. CDR3 DNA: TGTGCCAGCAGCTTCGAGGGAACCGGGGAGCTGTTTTTT.

In this sample, this clone turned up many times. The chain couples TRBV19 to TRBJ2-7; tentative D call: TRBD2 (5 bases). The CDR3 spans 13 residues. Trimming removed 5 bases from V and 3 bases from J, with 11 bases in between. CDR1 and CDR2 from the germline V gene are LNHDA and SQIVND (reference sequence). CDR3 nucleotide sequence: TGTGCCAGTAGTGTACTAGGTAGCTACGAGCAGTACTTC. It yields the protein CASSVLGSYEQYF.

V gene TRBV7-2 combines with J gene TRBJ2-3; D is perhaps TRBD2 (6 bases). CDR3 length: 15 amino acids. Germline assignment: CDR1 SGHTA and CDR2 FQGNSA. Deletions cut 3 bases from V and 1 base from J, with 11 bases between. In nucleotides, the CDR3 is TGTGCCAGCAGCTTTGGGACTTCTCGCACAGATACGCAGTATTTT. This translates into CASSFGTSRTDTQYF.